The 3 T cell receptor beta chains presented below share a single source sample, sequenced in a study of cytomegalovirus exposure and HLA in healthy donors. The PCR was carried out with 60 Vbeta primers and 13 Jbeta primers. Profiled with immunoSEQ multiplex PCR; TCRdb holds only in-frame clones, not every one. The repertoire consists of roughly 100,000 clones, with 76% occurring once and the leading ten covering under 20%. What was sequenced was PBMCs. The receptors originated from a woman aged 60-70 years in good health and CMV-seropositive.

V gene TRBV5-1 combines with J gene TRBJ2-2; D possibly corresponds to TRBD2 (6 bases). The germline V and J ends were trimmed by 4 bases and 5 bases, with 12 bases remaining between them. From germline, CDR1 is SGHRS and CDR2 YFSETQ. The CDR3 sequence is 14 residues long. CDR3 sequence reads: CASSPGRGTGELFF. The CDR3 region has the DNA TGCGCCAGCAGCCCTGGCCGGGGGACCGGGGAGCTGTTTTTT. Combining the CDR3 with reference TRBV5-1 and TRBJ2-2 gives the whole variable domain KAGVTQTPRYLIKTRGQQVTLSCSPISGHRSVSWYQQTPGQGLQFLFEYFSETQRNKGNFPGRFSGRQFSNSRSEMNVSTLELGDSALYLCASSPGRGTGELFFGEGSRLTVL.

In this sample, this clone turned up once. The chain carries TRBV18 and TRBJ1-5; D gene unclear. Germline V gives CDR1 KGHSH, CDR2 LQKENI. CDR3 size: 14 residues. The V end lost 6 bases, the J end lost 0 bases, and 9 bases lay between the germline ends. This CDR3 reads CASSATNSNQPQHF. CDR3 bases: TGTGCCAGCTCGGCGACTAATAGCAATCAGCCCCAGCATTTT.

The CDR3 DNA follows: TGCGCCAGCAGCACCAGCGGGTCTTACAATGAGCAGTTCTTC. Amino acid sequence: CASSTSGSYNEQFF. The chain couples TRBV4-1 to TRBJ2-1, with a tentative D call TRBD2 (6 bases). V lost 5 bases and J lost 4, with 12 bases in between. This CDR3 spans 14 amino acids. CDR1 MGHRA and CDR2 YSYEKL come from the germline V gene.